The next 15 T cell receptor beta chains were all read from a single sample in a study of blood T cell repertoires in COVID-19. The data were produced by immunoSEQ multiplex PCR, yet TCRdb's version contains in-frame clones alone and is incomplete. The data show more than 85,000 clones, 75% to 85% seen once. The sample consisted of peripheral blood. These receptors originate from a woman in her 70s with acute or convalescent COVID-19.

The count of this clone is one. This sequence joins TRBV29-1 and TRBJ1-1; a weak D match, TRBD1 (6 bases). Trimming left V 3 bases short and J 2 bases short, with 25 bases between. The V gene's germline CDR1 is SQVTM and CDR2 ANQGSEA. The CDR3 consists of 18 residues. The CDR3 nucleotides read TGCAGCGTTGAGGACTACGGGGGGCGACTCCATCCTAACACTGAAGCTTTCTTT. Its translation is CSVEDYGGRLHPNTEAFF.

This clone was found a few times. The chain has TRBV6-4 and TRBJ1-1; 7 bases match TRBD1. This CDR3 spans 14 amino acids. Germline V CDR1 and CDR2: MRHNA, SNTAGT. The J segment lost 1 base and the V segment lost 5 bases, leaving 4 bases of the junction unmatched. The CDR3 sequence: CASSPTGRNTEAFF. CDR3 sequence (DNA): TGTGCCAGCAGTCCGACAGGGAGGAACACTGAAGCTTTCTTT.

In its sample, this clone was seen once. V usage is TRBV5-1 and J usage is TRBJ1-3; perhaps TRBD1 as D (5 bases). Germline loops: CDR1 SGHRS, CDR2 YFSETQ. This CDR3 contains 15 residues. Between the trimmed V and J ends, which lost 0 bases and 4 bases, there was a span of 11 bases. This chain's CDR3 is CASSLGQGRGNTIYF. In nucleotides, the CDR3 is TGCGCCAGCAGCTTGGGGCAGGGTCGGGGAAACACCATATATTTT.

The V gene is TRBV19, the J gene TRBJ2-2; 7 bases match TRBD1. V dropped 3 bases and J dropped 4; count of bases not matched to a gene: 8. CDR3 length: 16 amino acids. Germline loops: CDR1 LNHDA, CDR2 SQIVND (reference sequence). CDR3 DNA sequence: TGTGCCAGTAGTATCAGTGACAGGGTAATCACCGGGGAGCTGTTTTTT. It codes for CASSISDRVITGELFF.

This chain connects TRBV4-2 to TRBJ2-3; D is possibly TRBD1 (6 bases). The CDR3 runs to 16 residues. Germline V gene sequence: CDR1 LGHNA, CDR2 YNFKEQ. Trimming stripped 4 bases from V and 1 base from J, with 15 bases between. CDR3 sequence (DNA): TGTGCCAGCAGCCGCGGAATGGACAGTGGCACAGATACGCAGTATTTT. Amino acid sequence: CASSRGMDSGTDTQYF.

The J gene is TRBJ1-6, the V gene TRBV30, with D perhaps TRBD1 (6 bases). The CDR3 covers 17 residues. Deletions cut 0 bases from V and 7 bases from J, with 19 bases between. CDR1 is GTSNPN and CDR2 is SVGIG in the germline V gene (reference sequence). The CDR3 DNA reads TGTGCCTGGAGTGTACCCTGGAGCAGGGGCGGGAATTCACCCCTCCACTTT. Translating gives CAWSVPWSRGGNSPLHF.

The chain links TRBV6-5 to TRBJ1-6; TRBD1 is a possible D gene (5 bases). V was trimmed by 3 bases and J by 6 bases, leaving 12 bases between them. CDR1 MNHEY and CDR2 SVGAGI come from the germline V gene. The CDR3 contains 15 residues. The DNA for the CDR3 is TGTGCCAGCAGTTATGGGGCAACGGGTAATTCACCCCTCCACTTT. It yields the protein CASSYGATGNSPLHF.

V gene TRBV6-2 or TRBV6-3 combines with J gene TRBJ1-2; D gene ambiguous. V lost 0 bases and J 5 bases, leaving 10 bases between the germline ends. The CDR3 loop spans 14 amino acids. Germline CDR1 and CDR2: MNHEY and SVGEGT. For the CDR3, the DNA is TGTGCCAGCAGTTACTCATACGCGGGGTATGGCTACACCTTC. Residues: CASSYSYAGYGYTF.

This chain connects TRBV10-3 to TRBJ1-4; 10 nucleotides match TRBD1. Looked up from germline, CDR1 is ENHRY and CDR2 is SYGVKD. V lost 3 bases and J lost 7; bases outside the gene matches: 8. The CDR3 runs to 16 residues. Here the CDR3 reads CAISDPGQGIGEKLFF. In DNA, the CDR3 is TGTGCCATCAGTGACCCGGGACAGGGGATCGGTGAAAAACTGTTTTTT.

The chain employs TRBV7-9 and TRBJ1-3, with D possibly TRBD1 on 6 matching bases. CDR1 SEHNR and CDR2 FQNEAQ come from the germline V gene (reference sequence). This CDR3 has 15 amino acids. Between the trimmed V and J ends, which lost 4 bases and 3 bases, there was a span of 13 bases. In nucleotides, the CDR3 is TGTGCCAGCAGCTCGGGGGGGGGCGTTGGAAACACCATATATTTT. It codes for CASSSGGGVGNTIYF.

This chain links TRBV5-5 with TRBJ2-7, with D maybe TRBD1 (6 bases). V was shortened by 3 bases and J by 3 bases, with 10 bases between the two germline ends. The germline CDR1 and CDR2 sequences are SGHKS and YYEKEE (reference sequence). The CDR3 length is 13 residues. CDR3 loop: CASSSAQGYEQYF. The CDR3 nucleotides are TGTGCCAGCAGCTCGGCACAGGGCTACGAGCAGTACTTC.

The V gene is TRBV19, the J gene TRBJ2-3; a possible D gene is TRBD2 (6 bases). Per the germline V gene, CDR1 is LNHDA and CDR2 is SQIVND (reference sequence). This CDR3 is built from 16 residues. The germline V and J ends were trimmed by 5 bases and 0 bases, with 15 bases remaining between them. CDR3 coding DNA: TGTGCCAGTAGTTTGGGCTGGGGACTTAGCACAGATACGCAGTATTTT. Its protein product is CASSLGWGLSTDTQYF.

The V call is TRBV7-2, the J call TRBJ2-1, with a possible D match to TRBD2 (6 bases). Trimming left V 5 bases short and J 10 bases short, with 18 bases between. The germline CDR1 and CDR2 sequences are SGHTA and FQGNSA. This CDR3 contains 14 residues. The CDR3 region is CASSGTGSIVEQFF. Here the CDR3 DNA reads TGTGCCAGCAGCGGGACTGGCTCAATTGTGGAGCAGTTCTTC.

V gene TRBV11-3 combines with J gene TRBJ2-1; 9 nucleotides match TRBD2. The junction had 7 bases not matched to a gene; V was cut back by 5 bases and J by 2 bases. The CDR3 has 16 residues. Germline V gives CDR1 SGHNT, CDR2 YENEEA. Written as DNA, the CDR3 is TGTGCCAGCAGCCCTCGGCTAGCGGGGACCTACAATGAGCAGTTCTTC. This sequence encodes CASSPRLAGTYNEQFF.

The chain uses TRBV10-3 and TRBJ2-1; tentative D call: TRBD2 (7 bases). V lost 0 bases, J lost 7 bases, and 19 bases lay in between. CDR3 size: 17 residues. CDR1 and CDR2 from the germline V gene are ENHRY and SYGVKD. The CDR3 reads CAISESGGREKGNEQFF. The CDR3 bases are TGTGCCATCAGTGAGTCGGGGGGGCGGGAGAAAGGTAATGAGCAGTTCTTC.